This record looks at one T cell receptor beta chain sequence and its context. The antigen remains undetermined. A read error likely explains this, since a far larger clone differs by one base. CDR3 length equals 12 residues. Looked up from germline, CDR1 is MGHDK and CDR2 is SYGVNS. Trimming cost V 6 bases and J 6 bases; bases outside gene matches: 3. The entry originates in a study of shared clonotypes between healthy human individuals. Every one of the donors was a Caucasian adult that lived in Nashville, Tennessee. General observations from the study: It was expected that sequencing depth would affect clonotype sharing among donors.

When replicate PCRs were run on unsorted PBMC, they used approximately 300 ng DNA, 25,000 to 30,000 T cell genomes. Profiled with immunoSEQ multiplex PCR; TCRdb holds only in-frame clones, not every one. The sample contains about 460,000 clones, 75% to 80% of which appear only once. V usage is TRBV25-1 and J usage is TRBJ1-1; 8 nucleotides match TRBD1. Sequences were obtained from PBMCs. The clonotype originates from a woman aged 40-49 years in good health. Some clones in this sample may be carry-over from other donors' samples. DNA for the CDR3: TGTGCCAGCAGGGACAGGGCGGCTGAAGCTTTCTTT. Its translation is CASRDRAAEAFF. Variable domain in full (rest from reference TRBV25-1 and TRBJ1-1): EADIYQTPRYLVIGTGKKITLECSQTMGHDKMYWYQQDPGMELHLIHYSYGVNSTEKGDLSSESTVSRIRTEHFPLTLESARPSHTSQYLCASRDRAAEAFFGQGTRLTVV.